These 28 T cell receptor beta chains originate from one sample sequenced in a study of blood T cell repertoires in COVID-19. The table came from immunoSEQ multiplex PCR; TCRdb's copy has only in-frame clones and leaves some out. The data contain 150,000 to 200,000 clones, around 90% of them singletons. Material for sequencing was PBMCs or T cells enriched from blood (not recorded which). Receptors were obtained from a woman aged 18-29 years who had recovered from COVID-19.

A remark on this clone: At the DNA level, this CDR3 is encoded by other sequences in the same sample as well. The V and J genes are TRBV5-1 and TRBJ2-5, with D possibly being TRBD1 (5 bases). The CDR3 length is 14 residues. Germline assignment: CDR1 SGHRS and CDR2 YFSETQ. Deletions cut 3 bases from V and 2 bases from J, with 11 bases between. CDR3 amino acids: CASSSGQAQETQYF. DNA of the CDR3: TGCGCCAGCAGCTCCGGACAAGCACAAGAGACCCAGTACTTC.

As DNA, the CDR3 is TGTGCCATCCGTGGACAGGGGAATTCACCCCTCCACTTT. Its translation: CAIRGQGNSPLHF. This chain connects TRBV2 to TRBJ1-6, with 9 positions matching TRBD1. V dropped 10 bases and J dropped 7; count of bases not matched to a gene: 5. The CDR3 contains 13 residues. Germline assignment: CDR1 SNHLY and CDR2 FYNNEI.

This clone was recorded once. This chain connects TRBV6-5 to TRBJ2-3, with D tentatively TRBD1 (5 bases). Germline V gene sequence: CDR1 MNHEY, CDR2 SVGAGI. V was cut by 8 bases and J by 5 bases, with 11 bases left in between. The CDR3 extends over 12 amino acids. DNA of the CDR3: TGTGCCAGCGCTCAGGGAAGAGATACGCAGTATTTT. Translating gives CASAQGRDTQYF.

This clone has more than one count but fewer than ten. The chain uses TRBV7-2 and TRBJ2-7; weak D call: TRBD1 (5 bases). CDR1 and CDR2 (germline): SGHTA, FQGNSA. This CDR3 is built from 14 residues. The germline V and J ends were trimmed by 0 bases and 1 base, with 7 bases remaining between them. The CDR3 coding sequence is TGTGCCAGCAGCTTAGCGGGGCCTTCCTACGAGCAGTACTTC. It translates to CASSLAGPSYEQYF.

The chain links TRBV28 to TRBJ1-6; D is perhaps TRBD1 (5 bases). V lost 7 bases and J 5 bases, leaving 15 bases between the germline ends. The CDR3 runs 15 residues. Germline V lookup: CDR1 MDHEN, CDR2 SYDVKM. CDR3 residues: CASTSSPRDNSPLHF. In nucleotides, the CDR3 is TGTGCCAGCACCAGTTCGCCCAGGGATAATTCACCCCTCCACTTT.

The CDR3 here is CATSRAKDRVPYEQYF. The CDR3, as DNA: TGTGCCACCAGCAGAGCTAAAGACAGGGTCCCCTACGAGCAGTACTTC. The chain carries TRBV15 and TRBJ2-7; 7 positions agree with TRBD1. Germline V CDR1 and CDR2: LNHNV, YYDKDF (reference sequence). V gave up 1 base and J gave up 2 bases; unmatched junction bases: 8. The CDR3 has 16 residues.

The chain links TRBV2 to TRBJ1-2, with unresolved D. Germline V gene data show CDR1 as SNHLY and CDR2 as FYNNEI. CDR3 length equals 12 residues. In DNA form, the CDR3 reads TGTGCTTCCCTTCCCCGGGGTGGTGGCTACACCTTC. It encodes CASLPRGGGYTF.

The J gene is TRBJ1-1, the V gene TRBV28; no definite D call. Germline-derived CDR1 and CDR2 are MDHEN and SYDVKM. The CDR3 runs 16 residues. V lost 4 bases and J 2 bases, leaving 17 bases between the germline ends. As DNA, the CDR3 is TGTGCCAGCAGTTCCCCCCCGGGAGCTTCCAACACTGAAGCTTTCTTT. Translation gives CASSSPPGASNTEAFF.

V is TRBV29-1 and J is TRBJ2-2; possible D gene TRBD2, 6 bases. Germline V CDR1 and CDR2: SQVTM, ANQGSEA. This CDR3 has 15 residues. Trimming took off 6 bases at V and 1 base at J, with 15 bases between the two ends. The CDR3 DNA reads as TGCAGCGTCTCCCTTATCGGGGGGAACACCGGGGAGCTGTTTTTT. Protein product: CSVSLIGGNTGELFF.

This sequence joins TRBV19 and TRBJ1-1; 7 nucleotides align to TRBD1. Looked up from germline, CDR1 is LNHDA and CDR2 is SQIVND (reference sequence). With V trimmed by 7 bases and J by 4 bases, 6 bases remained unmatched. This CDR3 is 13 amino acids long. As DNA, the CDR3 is TGTGCCAGTAACGACAGGGTAGGCACTGAAGCTTTCTTT. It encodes CASNDRVGTEAFF.

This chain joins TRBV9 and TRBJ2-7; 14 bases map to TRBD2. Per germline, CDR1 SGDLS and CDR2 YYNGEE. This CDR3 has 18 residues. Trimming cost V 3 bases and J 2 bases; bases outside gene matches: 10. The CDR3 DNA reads TGTGCCAGCAGCGGACCCGGGACTAGCGGGGGTTCTCCCTACGAGCAGTACTTC. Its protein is CASSGPGTSGGSPYEQYF.

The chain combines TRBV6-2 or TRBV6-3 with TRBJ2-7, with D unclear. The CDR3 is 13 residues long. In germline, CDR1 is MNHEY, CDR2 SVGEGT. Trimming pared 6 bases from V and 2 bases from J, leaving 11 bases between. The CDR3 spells CASSLSETYEQYF. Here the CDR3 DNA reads TGTGCCAGCAGCCTTTCAGAAACCTACGAGCAGTACTTC.

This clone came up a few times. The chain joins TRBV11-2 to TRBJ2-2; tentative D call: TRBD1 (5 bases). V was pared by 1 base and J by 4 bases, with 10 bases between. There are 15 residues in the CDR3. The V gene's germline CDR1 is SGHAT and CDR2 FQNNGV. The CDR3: CASSLAAGSTGELFF. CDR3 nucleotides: TGTGCCAGCAGCTTAGCGGCAGGGTCCACCGGGGAGCTGTTTTTT.

As DNA, the CDR3 is TGCGCCAGCAGCCAAGATGAATGGTACCCGGATTCACCCCTCCACTTT. Its protein is CASSQDEWYPDSPLHF. The chain uses TRBV4-1 and TRBJ1-6; D gene uncertain. Between the trimmed V and J ends, which lost 0 bases and 8 bases, there was a span of 14 bases. The CDR3 extends over 16 amino acids. Germline CDR1 is MGHRA and CDR2 is YSYEKL.

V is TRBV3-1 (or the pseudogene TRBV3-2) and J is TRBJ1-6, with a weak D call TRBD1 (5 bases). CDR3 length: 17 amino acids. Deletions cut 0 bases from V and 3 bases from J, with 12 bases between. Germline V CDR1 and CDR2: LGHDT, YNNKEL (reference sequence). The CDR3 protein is CASSQEAGGIYNSPLHF. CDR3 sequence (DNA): TGTGCCAGCAGCCAAGAAGCGGGGGGTATCTATAATTCACCCCTCCACTTT.

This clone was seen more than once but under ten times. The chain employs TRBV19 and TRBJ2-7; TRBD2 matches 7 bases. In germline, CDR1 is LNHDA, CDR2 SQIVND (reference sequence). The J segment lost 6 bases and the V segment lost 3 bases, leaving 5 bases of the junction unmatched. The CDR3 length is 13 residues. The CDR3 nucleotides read TGTGCCAGTAGTATCAGCGGGACGGCCGAGCAGTACTTC. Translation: CASSISGTAEQYF. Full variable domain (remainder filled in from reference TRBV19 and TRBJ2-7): DGGITQSPKYLFRKEGQNVTLSCEQNLNHDAMYWYRQDPGQGLRLIYYSQIVNDFQKGDIAEGYSVSREKKESFPLTVTSAQKNPTAFYLCASSISGTAEQYFGPGTRLTVT.

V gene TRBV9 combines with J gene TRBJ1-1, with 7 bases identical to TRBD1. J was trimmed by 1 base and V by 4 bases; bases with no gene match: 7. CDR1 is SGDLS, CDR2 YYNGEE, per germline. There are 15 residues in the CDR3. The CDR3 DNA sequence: TGTGCCAGCAGCACCCCGGGACAGACGAACACTGAAGCTTTCTTT. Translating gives CASSTPGQTNTEAFF.

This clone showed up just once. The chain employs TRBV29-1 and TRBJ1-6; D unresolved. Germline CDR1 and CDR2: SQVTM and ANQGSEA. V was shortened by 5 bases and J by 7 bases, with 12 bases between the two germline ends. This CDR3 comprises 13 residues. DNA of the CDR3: TGCAGCGTTCGGTTGAGAGGGAATTCACCCCTCCACTTT. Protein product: CSVRLRGNSPLHF.

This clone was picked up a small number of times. The CDR3 sequence is CASSEQGRSNQPQHF. The CDR3 DNA reads TGTGCCAGCAGCGAACAGGGGCGAAGCAATCAGCCCCAGCATTTT. The V and J genes are TRBV28 and TRBJ1-5, with 7 bases matching TRBD1. Germline V gene lookup returns CDR1 MDHEN and CDR2 SYDVKM. The CDR3 runs to 15 residues. V trimming: 6 bases; J trimming: 1 base; junction bases outside the gene matches: 6.

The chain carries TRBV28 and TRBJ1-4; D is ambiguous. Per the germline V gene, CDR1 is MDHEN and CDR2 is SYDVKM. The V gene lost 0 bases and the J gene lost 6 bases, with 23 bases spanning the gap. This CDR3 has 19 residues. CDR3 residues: CASSLWDSIRRPVDEKLFF. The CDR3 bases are TGTGCCAGCAGTTTATGGGACTCCATTCGACGGCCTGTGGATGAAAAACTGTTTTTT.

Written as DNA, the CDR3 is TGCGCCAGCAGCCAACTGGGGGCCTCTGGGGCCAACGTCCTGACTTTC. It translates to CASSQLGASGANVLTF. The rearrangement joins TRBV4-1 to TRBJ2-6; tentative D call: TRBD1 (6 bases). The V and J ends lost 2 bases and 0 bases respectively, with 8 bases between them. Germline lookup yields CDR1 MGHRA and CDR2 YSYEKL. The CDR3 is 16 residues long.

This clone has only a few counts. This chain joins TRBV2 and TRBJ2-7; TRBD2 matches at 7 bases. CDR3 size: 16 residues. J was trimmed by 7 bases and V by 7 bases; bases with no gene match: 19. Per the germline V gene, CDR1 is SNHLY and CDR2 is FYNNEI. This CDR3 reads CASTWKVQRGPKEQYF. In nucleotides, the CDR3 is TGTGCCAGCACGTGGAAAGTCCAGCGGGGCCCTAAGGAGCAGTACTTC.

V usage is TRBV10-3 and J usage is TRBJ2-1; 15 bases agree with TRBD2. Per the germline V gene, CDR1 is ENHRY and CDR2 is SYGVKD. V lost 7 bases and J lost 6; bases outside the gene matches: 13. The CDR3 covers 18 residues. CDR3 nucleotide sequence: TGTGCCATCAAACCGGGACTAGCGGGGGGCGGGACCGTCAATGAGCAGTTCTTC. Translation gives CAIKPGLAGGGTVNEQFF.

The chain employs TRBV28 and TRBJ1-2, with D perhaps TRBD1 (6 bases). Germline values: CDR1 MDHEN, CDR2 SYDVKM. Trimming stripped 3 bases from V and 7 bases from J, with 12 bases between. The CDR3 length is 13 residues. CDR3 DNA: TGTGCCAGCAGTTTCCGGGGGGCTAGTGGCTACACCTTC. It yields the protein CASSFRGASGYTF.

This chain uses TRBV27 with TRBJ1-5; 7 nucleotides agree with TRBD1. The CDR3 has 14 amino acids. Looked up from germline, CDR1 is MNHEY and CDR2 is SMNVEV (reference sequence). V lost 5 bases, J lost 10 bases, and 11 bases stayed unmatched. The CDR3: CASSGGTANDPQHF. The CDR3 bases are TGTGCCAGCAGTGGAGGGACAGCTAACGACCCCCAGCATTTT.

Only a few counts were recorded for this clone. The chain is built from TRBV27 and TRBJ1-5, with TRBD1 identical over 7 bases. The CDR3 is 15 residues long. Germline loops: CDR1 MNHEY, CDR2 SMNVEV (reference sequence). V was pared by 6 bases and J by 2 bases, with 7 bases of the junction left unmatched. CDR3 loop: CASRETGSGNQPQHF. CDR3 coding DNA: TGTGCCAGCAGGGAGACAGGGTCGGGCAATCAGCCCCAGCATTTT.

CDR3 in DNA: TGTGCCTGGAGTGTAGGACTAGTCCCCTACAATGAGCAGTTCTTC. Encoded protein: CAWSVGLVPYNEQFF. V gene TRBV30 combines with J gene TRBJ2-1; 7 bases fit TRBD2. This CDR3 comprises 15 residues. The germline gives CDR1 GTSNPN, CDR2 SVGIG (reference sequence). Trimming removed 0 bases from V and 2 bases from J; junction bases left unmatched: 4.

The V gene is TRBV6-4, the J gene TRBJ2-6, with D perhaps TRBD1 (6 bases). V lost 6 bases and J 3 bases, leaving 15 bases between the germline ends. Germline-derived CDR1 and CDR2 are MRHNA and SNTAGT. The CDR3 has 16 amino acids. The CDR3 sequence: CASSSGRGGGANVLTF. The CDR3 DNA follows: TGTGCCAGCAGCAGTGGGAGAGGGGGTGGGGCCAACGTCCTGACTTTC.